This passage covers 12 T cell receptor beta chains from one sample sequenced in a study of beta chain features in type 1 diabetes. Expressed TCRB transcripts were sequenced after all isolated RNA was converted to cDNA. Clones were read by immunoSEQ multiplex PCR, and TCRdb kept only the in-frame ones, dropping some. The profile shows some 500,000 clones, approximately 10% of them singletons. Specimen: naive CD4+ T cells from blood. These receptors were obtained from a young woman in good health.

The rearrangement uses TRBV29-1 and TRBJ2-1, with D tentatively TRBD2 (7 bases). Germline V lookup: CDR1 SQVTM, CDR2 ANQGSEA. The CDR3 is 18 amino acids. Trimming stripped 6 bases from V and 4 bases from J, with 28 bases between. The CDR3 protein is CSVIILKWGGGMYNEQFF. The CDR3, as DNA: TGCAGCGTGATCATTCTAAAATGGGGAGGGGGTATGTACAATGAGCAGTTCTTC.

This clone has only a few counts. J is TRBJ2-3 and V is TRBV29-1; TRBD1 or TRBD2 may be the D gene (6 bases each). V gave up 4 bases and J gave up 5 bases, with 19 bases separating them. The CDR3 contains 15 residues. Germline loops: CDR1 SQVTM, CDR2 ANQGSEA. CDR3 in amino acids: CSVGSVGGRGDTQYF. The CDR3 DNA reads as TGCAGCGTTGGGTCTGTCGGGGGCCGGGGAGATACGCAGTATTTT.

The rearrangement links TRBV30 to TRBJ2-7; D could derive from TRBD1 or TRBD2 (5 bases each). CDR1 and CDR2 from the germline V gene are GTSNPN and SVGIG (reference sequence). V was pared by 1 base and J by 7 bases, with 17 bases between. This CDR3 has 14 amino acids. CDR3 residues: CAWSAGQGFSEQYF. The CDR3 coding sequence is TGTGCCTGGAGTGCGGGGCAGGGATTTAGTGAGCAGTACTTC. Full variable domain (rest looked up from reference TRBV30 and TRBJ2-7): SQTIHQWPATLVQPVGSPLSLECTVEGTSNPNLYWYRQAAGRGLQLLFYSVGIGQISSEVPQNLSASRPQDRQFILSSKKLLLSDSGFYLCAWSAGQGFSEQYFGPGTRLTVT.

The chain has TRBV7-6 and TRBJ2-7; 7 bases are a match to TRBD1. Germline values: CDR1 SGHVS, CDR2 FNYEAQ. V trimming: 4 bases; J trimming: 0 bases; junction bases outside the gene matches: 6. This CDR3 has 15 residues. CDR3 coding DNA: TGTGCCAGCAGCTCCCGACAGGGAACCTCCTACGAGCAGTACTTC. It translates to CASSSRQGTSYEQYF.

This clone was detected only a few times. Other DNA sequences of this sample code for an identical CDR3. J is TRBJ2-5 and V is TRBV29-1; tentatively, D is TRBD2 (5 bases). V was cut by 7 bases and J by 5 bases, with 11 bases left in between. Per germline, CDR1 SQVTM and CDR2 ANQGSEA. The CDR3 totals 11 residues. The CDR3 region is CSALGGETQYF. The CDR3 DNA sequence: TGCAGCGCCTTGGGCGGGGAGACCCAGTACTTC.

The V call is TRBV11-1, the J call TRBJ1-4; D remains unclear. The V end was cut by 2 bases, the J end by 8 bases, with 15 bases between. The CDR3 spans 15 residues. CDR1 SGHAT and CDR2 FQDESV come from the germline V gene (reference sequence). The CDR3 sequence: CASSLSRKSVEKLFF. CDR3 nucleotides: TGTGCCAGCAGCTTATCGCGGAAGTCGGTCGAAAAACTGTTTTTT.

The sample holds one count of this clone. The rearrangement uses TRBV5-1 and TRBJ2-1; 7 positions agree with TRBD2. There are 13 residues in the CDR3. Germline CDR1 SGHRS, CDR2 YFSETQ. Losses at the gene ends were 4 bases for V and 12 bases for J; bases not matched to a gene: 10. The CDR3 bases are TGCGCCAGCAGCGGATCTAGCGGCGATATGCAGTTCTTC. Its translation: CASSGSSGDMQFF. Full variable domain (missing parts from reference TRBV5-1 and TRBJ2-1): KAGVTQTPRYLIKTRGQQVTLSCSPISGHRSVSWYQQTPGQGLQFLFEYFSETQRNKGNFPGRFSGRQFSNSRSEMNVSTLELGDSALYLCASSGSSGDMQFFGPGTRLTVL.

This sequence joins TRBV27 and TRBJ2-1, with TRBD1 matching 7 bases. The CDR3 has 14 residues. J was trimmed by 1 base and V by 5 bases; bases with no gene match: 2. Germline values: CDR1 MNHEY, CDR2 SMNVEV (reference sequence). The CDR3 loop reads CASSVDRSYNEQFF. DNA for the CDR3: TGTGCCAGCAGTGTGGACAGGTCCTACAATGAGCAGTTCTTC.

This chain connects TRBV7-9 to TRBJ2-3, with D unresolved. CDR1 is SEHNR and CDR2 is FQNEAQ in the germline V gene (reference sequence). There are 12 residues in the CDR3. Trimming cost V 3 bases and J 6 bases, with 7 bases left between them. The CDR3 region has the DNA TGTGCCAGCAGCTTCGTTAGGGATACGCAGTATTTT. Amino acid sequence: CASSFVRDTQYF.

Only a few counts were recorded for this clone. This chain connects TRBV29-1 to TRBJ2-7; the match to TRBD2 covers 7 bases. Germline V CDR1 and CDR2: SQVTM, ANQGSEA. The length of the CDR3 is 18 residues. V lost 4 bases and J lost 5; bases outside the gene matches: 23. In nucleotides, the CDR3 is TGCAGCGTTGCAACCCCGGGAAGGGGACGTAGCGGGTACGACGAGCAGTACTTC. Its protein product is CSVATPGRGRSGYDEQYF.

V is TRBV7-2 and J is TRBJ2-5, with TRBD1 as a possible D gene (6 bases). CDR3 size: 15 residues. Germline V CDR1 and CDR2: SGHTA, FQGNSA. V shed 5 bases and J shed 3 bases, with 16 bases lying between them. CDR3 nucleotides: TGTGCCAGCAGCGCAAGGGGACAAATCAAAGAGACCCAGTACTTC. As protein: CASSARGQIKETQYF. Drawing the rest from reference TRBV7-2 and TRBJ2-5, the complete variable domain is GAGVSQSPSNKVTEKGKDVELRCDPISGHTALYWYRQSLGQGLEFLIYFQGNSAPDKSGLPSDRFSAERTGGSVSTLTIQRTQQEDSAVYLCASSARGQIKETQYFGPGTRLLVL.

This clone was counted only a few times. This chain connects TRBV9 to TRBJ1-6; D is unresolved. The length of the CDR3 is 14 residues. In germline, CDR1 is SGDLS, CDR2 YYNGEE. Deletions cut 4 bases from V and 7 bases from J, with 12 bases between. CDR3 DNA: TGTGCCAGCAGCTCCAAGGATCGGAATTCACCCCTCCACTTT. Its protein product is CASSSKDRNSPLHF.